Below are 2 T cell receptor beta chains sequenced from a single sample in a study of blood T cell repertoires in COVID-19. This table comes from immunoSEQ multiplex PCR, and its TCRdb copy is limited to in-frame clones, with some not included. The table has almost 50,000 clones, 79% seen once; the top ten hold under 30%. Sequenced material: peripheral blood. These receptors were collected from a man aged 65-85 years with acute or convalescent COVID-19.

The chain uses TRBV5-8 and TRBJ1-2, with D possibly being TRBD1 (6 bases). The length of the CDR3 is 15 residues. Germline CDR1 reads SGHTS; CDR2 reads YDEGEE. Trimming removed 0 bases at V and 0 bases at J, with 9 bases between. The CDR3 is CASSLDTGTNYGYTF. The CDR3 DNA reads as TGTGCCAGCAGCTTGGATACAGGGACTAACTATGGCTACACCTTC.

CDR3 nucleotides: TGTGCCAGTAGTACTCCAGCGGGGGGGCGAGTCCCAGATACGCAGTATTTT. Translation: CASSTPAGGRVPDTQYF. The chain joins TRBV19 to TRBJ2-3, with 10 bases matching TRBD2. The CDR3 contains 17 residues. The V segment lost 4 bases and the J segment 4 bases; nucleotides outside the gene matches: 11. The germline CDR1 and CDR2 sequences are LNHDA and SQIVND (reference sequence).